This is a list of T cell receptor beta chains from one sample in a study of blood T cells in healthy people across ages. One entry per CDR3 protein, called by TCRdb with MiXCR from the 5' RACE reads. Altogether 1.5 million to 2 million distinct CDR3 sequences are present, 28% being singletons, with the ten largest covering 7.7%. The sample comprised blood. These receptors came from a woman aged 30 to 39 in good health. Both conserved end residues are part of each CDR3. D genes are given only for firm matches. Not every row has a clone size; where given, it reads once, few, many or a size class.

J: TRBJ2-1
size: NA
V: TRBV11-2
D: TRBD2
DNA: TGTGCCTGGTCAGGACCGGGGGGGAATGAGCAGTTCTTC
CDR3: CAWSGPGGNEQFF

J: TRBJ1-2
size: few
V: TRBV7-9
D: TRBD1
DNA: TGTGCCAGCAGCCAATCGGGACAGGGAGGCTATGGCTACACCTTC
CDR3: CASSQSGQGGYGYTF

J: TRBJ2-1
size: many
V: TRBV29-1
D: NA
DNA: TGCAGCATTGAGAGGCGGAAGGGGGGCGACAATGAGCAGTTCTTC
CDR3: CSIERRKGGDNEQFF

J: TRBJ2-1
size: many
V: TRBV7-8
D: NA
DNA: TGTGCCAGCAGCTTAGTTCCCCAACGCTATACGCAGTTCTTC
CDR3: CASSLVPQRYTQFF

J: TRBJ1-6
size: NA
V: TRBV9
D: NA
DNA: TGTGCCAGCAGTCGGGGGGGCGGCAATTCACCCCTCCACTTT
CDR3: CASSRGGGNSPLHF

J: TRBJ1-5
size: few
V: TRBV7-2
D: NA
DNA: TGTGCCAGCAGCTTAGAATCCAGCCAGCCCCAGCATTTT
CDR3: CASSLESSQPQHF

J: TRBJ2-6
size: many
V: TRBV5-5
D: TRBD1
DNA: TGTGCCAGCAGCGCTGGACAGGGGGCGCGTGGGGCCAACGTCCTGACTTTC
CDR3: CASSAGQGARGANVLTF

J: TRBJ1-4
size: few
V: TRBV5-1
D: TRBD1
DNA: TGCGCCAGCAGCCCGGGACAGGGGCCTACTAATGAAAAACTGTTTTTT
CDR3: CASSPGQGPTNEKLFF

J: TRBJ1-6
size: many
V: TRBV12-3/TRBV12-4
D: NA
DNA: TGTGCCAGCCAAAGCTCCTATAATTCACCCCTCCACTTT
CDR3: CASQSSYNSPLHF

J: TRBJ2-7
size: many
V: TRBV7-9
D: NA
DNA: TGTGCCAGCAGCTCCGGCCTCCTAGGGGACGAGCAGTACTTC
CDR3: CASSSGLLGDEQYF

J: TRBJ2-7
size: few
V: TRBV29-1
D: TRBD1
DNA: TGCAGCGTTGCGGCGGACAGGGGCCTGTCCTACGAGCAGTACTTC
CDR3: CSVAADRGLSYEQYF

J: TRBJ2-7
size: few
V: TRBV18
D: TRBD1
DNA: TGTGCCAGCTCACCCCTCGGGCACTCCGGACAGGGGGCCCGCGAGCAGTACTTC
CDR3: CASSPLGHSGQGAREQYF

J: TRBJ2-7
size: NA
V: TRBV10-3
D: TRBD1
DNA: TGTGCCGTCAGTGAGGACAGGGACGAGCAGTACTTC
CDR3: CAVSEDRDEQYF

J: TRBJ2-1
size: few
V: TRBV7-2
D: NA
DNA: TGTGCCAGCAGCTTAGAGTGGGCGGACTACGAGCAGTTCTTC
CDR3: CASSLEWADYEQFF

J: TRBJ2-3
size: NA
V: TRBV29-1
D: NA
DNA: TGCAGCGTTGACCAATTAGTAGGAGATACGCGGTATTTT
CDR3: CSVDQLVGDTRYF

J: TRBJ1-4
size: NA
V: TRBV7-2
D: TRBD1
DNA: TGTGCCAGCAGCATGTACAGGGGGCCGGGTGAAAAACTGTTTTTT
CDR3: CASSMYRGPGEKLFF

J: TRBJ1-3
size: NA
V: TRBV5-6
D: NA
DNA: TGTGCCAGCAGCAGAGCCGGGACGAGCTCTGGAAACACCATATATTTT
CDR3: CASSRAGTSSGNTIYF

J: TRBJ2-5
size: few
V: TRBV5-1
D: NA
DNA: TGCGCCAGCAGCTTGGATCCGGGGGCCCAAGAGACCCAGTACTTC
CDR3: CASSLDPGAQETQYF

J: TRBJ2-7
size: few
V: TRBV5-1
D: TRBD2
DNA: TGCGCCAGCAGCCATCGGACTAGCGGGATCTACGAGCAGTACTTC
CDR3: CASSHRTSGIYEQYF